This is a list of T cell receptor beta chains from one sample in a study of cytomegalovirus exposure and HLA in healthy donors. The method was immunoSEQ multiplex PCR; TCRdb's version includes in-frame clones alone and lacks a portion of them. The sample consists of about 65,000 clones, 62% of them appearing once. Input material: PBMCs. These receptors came from a man in his thirties or forties in good health and CMV-seronegative. CDR3s leave out the opening cysteine and the closing phenylalanine or tryptophan. Each record gives: CDR3 length, V gene, CDR3 protein.

11 TRBV4-2 ASSRGGMDTQY
10 TRBV9 ASSHSTDTQY
13 TRBV30 AWSRTRGLNEKLF
14 TRBV6-5 ASSYFGPGLGNEQF
13 TRBV29-1 SVEQWTGGKDTQY
13 TRBV15 ATSRQRDTSYEQY
11 TRBV30 AWSDSRAGGYT
13 TRBV15 ATSREQGTAYEQY
12 TRBV5-1 ASSLGQGFYEQY
13 TRBV11-2 ASSLAGSGFETQY
11 TRBV7-9 ASSPGGVSMPY
10 TRBV30 AWRVLGGRLF
14 TRBV30 AWSLGTSGGPYEQY
12 TRBV12-2 ASRLALSGNTIY
9 TRBV29-1 SAGMRSEQY
14 TRBV30 AWSAPPGLVTHEQY
12 TRBV18 ASSPRQGNTEAF
14 TRBV5-6 ASSSTWTGGLTEAF
13 TRBV2 ASKSLGQPYQPQH
15 TRBV4-1 ASSQETGQGHNSPLH
14 TRBV5-1 ASSWRDRGVSNEQF
13 TRBV4-1 ASSQENRVTLGYT
12 TRBV29-1 SVEVEGGLRTQY
13 TRBV5-4 ASSLTGVRTDTQY
13 TRBV15 ATSRVKGANEKLF
16 TRBV5-1 ASSLNPAESGVQETQY
13 TRBV2 ASSEKTGRRSPQH
12 TRBV9 ASSEGQSSYEQY
13 TRBV7-7 ASSLGTGVQETQY
14 TRBV4-1 ASSQDWGGGTYEQY
13 TRBV6-5 ASSYQASGGYEQY
11 TRBV27 ASSPGGASGYT
12 TRBV7-2 ASSLEPSPYEQY
12 TRBV5-6 ASSLWAGVYGYT
15 TRBV4-1 ASSQVREEAYNSPLH
12 TRBV4-1 ASSQGQGLYEQY
11 TRBV27 ASSLAGFETQY
12 TRBV19 ASKEGQGAYEQY
10 TRBV9 ASSGQGSPLH
13 TRBV5-4 ASSLRGGAREKLF
14 TRBV2 ASSDLAGRGGETQY
15 TRBV5-4 ASSLSPRFGADTEAF
11 TRBV18 ASSPETDQPQH
12 TRBV25-1 ASSPLAGGRTQY
13 TRBV28 ASSKRQGRGSPLH
15 TRBV7-8 ASSLEGRAGFQETQY
13 TRBV7-9 ASSLGDRDSSPLH
10 TRBV5-4 ASSPNTGELF
9 TRBV5-1 ASTGEYEQY
14 TRBV4-2 ASSHLLAGGSYEQY
12 TRBV5-6 ASSLAIGDQPQH
15 TRBV2 ASRGLAGTLAKNIQY
12 TRBV6-5 ASSRQGLGEKLF
12 TRBV19 ASSLAGGYNEQF
11 TRBV6-5 ASSSSGGTEAF
10 TRBV29-1 SVFRVNTEAF
13 TRBV25-1 ASPGTSGDQETQY
15 TRBV5-4 ASSPKQRGELTGELF